The text below deals with one T cell receptor (beta chain). Its specificity is unknown. This table comes from immunoSEQ multiplex PCR, and its TCRdb copy is limited to in-frame clones, with some not included. Among 140,000 to 150,000 clones, about 81% were seen once, and the ten largest hold approximately 4%. This CDR3 contains 12 residues. The V and J ends lost 3 bases and 13 bases respectively, with 15 bases between them. Germline V gene data show CDR1 as LGHDT and CDR2 as YNNKEL (reference sequence). The data stem from a study of T cell responses to AZD1222 COVID-19 vaccine. Regarding the study as a whole: Nearly half of spike-specific TCRs reportedly target variant regions that are unmutated in the B.1.351 and B.1.1.7 variants. Females made up more of the donors, who were largely white British, and clonal diversity may have come out too low.

The material sequenced was peripheral blood, taken on day 0 of MenACWY control vaccination. The gene calls are TRBV3-1 (or the pseudogene TRBV3-2) and TRBJ2-5, with D possibly matching TRBD1 (5 bases). The sequence was obtained from an adult in good health. The CDR3 protein is CASSQSRGYPYF. CDR3 in DNA: TGTGCCAGCAGCCAGAGTAGGGGTTATCCGTACTTC.